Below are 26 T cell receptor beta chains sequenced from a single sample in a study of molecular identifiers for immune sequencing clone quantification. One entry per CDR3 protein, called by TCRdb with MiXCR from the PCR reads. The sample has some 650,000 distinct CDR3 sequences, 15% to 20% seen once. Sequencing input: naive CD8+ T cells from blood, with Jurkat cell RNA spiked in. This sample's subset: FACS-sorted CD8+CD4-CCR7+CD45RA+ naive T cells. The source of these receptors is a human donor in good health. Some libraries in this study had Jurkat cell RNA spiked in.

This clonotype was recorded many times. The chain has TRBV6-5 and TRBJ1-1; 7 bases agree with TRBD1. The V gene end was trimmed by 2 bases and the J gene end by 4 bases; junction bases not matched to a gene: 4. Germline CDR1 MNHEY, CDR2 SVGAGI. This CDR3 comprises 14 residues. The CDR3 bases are TGTGCCAGCAGTTACGCAGGGGGTGGCACTGAAGCTTTCTTT. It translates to CASSYAGGGTEAFF.

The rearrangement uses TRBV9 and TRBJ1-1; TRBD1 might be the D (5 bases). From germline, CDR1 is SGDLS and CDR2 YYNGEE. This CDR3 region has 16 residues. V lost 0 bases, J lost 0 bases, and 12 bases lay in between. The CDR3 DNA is TGTGCCAGCAGCGTAGCTTATGGGGGTTTGAACACTGAAGCTTTCTTT. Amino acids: CASSVAYGGLNTEAFF.

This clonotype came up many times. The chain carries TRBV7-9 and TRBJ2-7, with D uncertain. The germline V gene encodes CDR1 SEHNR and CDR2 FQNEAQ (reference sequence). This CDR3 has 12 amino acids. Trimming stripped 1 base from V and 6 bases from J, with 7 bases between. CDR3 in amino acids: CASSLDSGEQYF. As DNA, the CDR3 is TGTGCCAGCAGCTTAGACAGTGGCGAGCAGTACTTC.

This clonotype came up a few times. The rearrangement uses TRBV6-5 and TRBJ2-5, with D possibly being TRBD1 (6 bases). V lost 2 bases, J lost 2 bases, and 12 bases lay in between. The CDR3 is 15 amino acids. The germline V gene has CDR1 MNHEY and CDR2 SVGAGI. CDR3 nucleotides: TGTGCCAGCAGTTACCTACAGGGTATGCAAGAGACCCAGTACTTC. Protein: CASSYLQGMQETQYF.

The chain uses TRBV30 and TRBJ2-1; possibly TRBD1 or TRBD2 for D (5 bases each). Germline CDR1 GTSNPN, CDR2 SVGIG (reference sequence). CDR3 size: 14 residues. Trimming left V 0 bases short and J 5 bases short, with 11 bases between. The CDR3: CAWSVGVGHNEQFF. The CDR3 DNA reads TGTGCCTGGAGTGTGGGGGTCGGCCACAATGAGCAGTTCTTC.

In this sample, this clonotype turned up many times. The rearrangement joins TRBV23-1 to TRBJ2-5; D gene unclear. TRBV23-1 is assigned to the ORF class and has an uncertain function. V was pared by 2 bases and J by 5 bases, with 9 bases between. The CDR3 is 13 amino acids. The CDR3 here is CASSQPLPETQYF. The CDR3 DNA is TGCGCCAGCAGTCAACCTCTACCCGAGACCCAGTACTTC.

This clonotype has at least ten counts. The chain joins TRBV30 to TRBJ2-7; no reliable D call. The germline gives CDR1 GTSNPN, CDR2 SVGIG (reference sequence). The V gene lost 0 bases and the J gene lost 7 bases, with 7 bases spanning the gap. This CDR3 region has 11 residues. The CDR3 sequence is CAWSVLGEQYF. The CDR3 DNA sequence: TGTGCCTGGAGTGTACTGGGTGAGCAGTACTTC. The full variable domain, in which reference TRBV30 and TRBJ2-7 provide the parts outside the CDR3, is SQTIHQWPATLVQPVGSPLSLECTVEGTSNPNLYWYRQAAGRGLQLLFYSVGIGQISSEVPQNLSASRPQDRQFILSSKKLLLSDSGFYLCAWSVLGEQYFGPGTRLTVT.

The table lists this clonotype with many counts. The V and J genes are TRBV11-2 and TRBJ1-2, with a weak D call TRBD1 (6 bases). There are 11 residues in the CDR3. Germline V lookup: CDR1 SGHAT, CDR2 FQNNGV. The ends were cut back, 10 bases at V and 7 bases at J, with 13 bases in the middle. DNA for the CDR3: TGTGCCACCACAGGACAGCTTGGCTACACCTTC. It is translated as CATTGQLGYTF.

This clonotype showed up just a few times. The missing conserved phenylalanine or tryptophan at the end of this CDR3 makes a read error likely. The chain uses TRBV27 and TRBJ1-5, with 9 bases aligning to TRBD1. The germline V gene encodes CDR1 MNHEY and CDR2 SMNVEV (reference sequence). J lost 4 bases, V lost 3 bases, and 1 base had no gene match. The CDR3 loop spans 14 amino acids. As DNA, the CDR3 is TGTGCCAGCAGTTTGGGACAGGGAAATCAGCCCCAGCATTAT. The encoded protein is CASSLGQGNQPQHY.

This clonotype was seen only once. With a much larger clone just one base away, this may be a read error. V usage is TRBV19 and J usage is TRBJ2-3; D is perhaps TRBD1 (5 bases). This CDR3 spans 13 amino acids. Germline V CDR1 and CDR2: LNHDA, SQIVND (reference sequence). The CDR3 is CTSSQGSPDTQYF. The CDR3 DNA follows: TGTACCAGTAGTCAGGGAAGCCCAGATACGCAGTATTTT.

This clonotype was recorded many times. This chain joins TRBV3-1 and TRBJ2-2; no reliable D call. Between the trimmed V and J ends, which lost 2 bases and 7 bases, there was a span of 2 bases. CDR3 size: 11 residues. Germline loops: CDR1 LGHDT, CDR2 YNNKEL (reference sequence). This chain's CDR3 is CASSQSGELFF. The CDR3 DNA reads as TGTGCCAGCAGCCAAAGCGGGGAGCTGTTTTTT.

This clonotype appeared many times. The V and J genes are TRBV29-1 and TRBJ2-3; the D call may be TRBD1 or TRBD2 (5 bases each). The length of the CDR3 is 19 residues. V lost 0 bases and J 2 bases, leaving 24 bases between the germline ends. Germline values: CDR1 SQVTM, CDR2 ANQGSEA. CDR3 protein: CSVEEVGGRAGGLTDTQYF. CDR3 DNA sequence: TGCAGCGTTGAAGAAGTTGGGGGTCGGGCAGGAGGACTCACAGATACGCAGTATTTT.

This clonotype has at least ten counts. The CDR3 DNA sequence: TGTGCCACCAACACCGGGACAGGGATTACTGAAGCTTTCTTT. Translating it yields CATNTGTGITEAFF. V usage is TRBV13 and J usage is TRBJ1-1; 9 bases fit TRBD1. The CDR3 covers 14 residues. V shed 10 bases and J 5 bases; nucleotides not matched to a gene: 11. Looked up from germline, CDR1 is PRHDT and CDR2 is FYEKMQ (reference sequence).

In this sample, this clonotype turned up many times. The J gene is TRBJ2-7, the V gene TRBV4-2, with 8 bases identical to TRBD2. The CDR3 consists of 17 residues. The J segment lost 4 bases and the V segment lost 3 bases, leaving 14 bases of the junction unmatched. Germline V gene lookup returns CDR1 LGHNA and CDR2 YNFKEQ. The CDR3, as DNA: TGTGCCAGCAGCCAGACGACGGGGGGGGCGCGCGGTTACGAGCAGTACTTC. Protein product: CASSQTTGGARGYEQYF.

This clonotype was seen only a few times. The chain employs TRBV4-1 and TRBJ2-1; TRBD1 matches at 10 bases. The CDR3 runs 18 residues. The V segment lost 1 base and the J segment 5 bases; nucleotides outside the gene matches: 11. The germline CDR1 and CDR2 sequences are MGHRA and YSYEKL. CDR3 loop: CASSQVGAGQGVNNEQFF. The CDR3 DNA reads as TGCGCCAGCAGCCAAGTTGGGGCCGGACAGGGGGTAAACAATGAGCAGTTCTTC.

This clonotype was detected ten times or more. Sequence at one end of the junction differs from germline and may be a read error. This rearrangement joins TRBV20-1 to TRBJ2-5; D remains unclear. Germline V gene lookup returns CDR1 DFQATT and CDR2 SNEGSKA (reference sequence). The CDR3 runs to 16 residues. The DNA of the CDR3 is TGCAGTGCTCGAGACGCCGACGGACGGTACCAAGAGACCCAGTACTTC. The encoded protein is CSARDADGRYQETQYF.

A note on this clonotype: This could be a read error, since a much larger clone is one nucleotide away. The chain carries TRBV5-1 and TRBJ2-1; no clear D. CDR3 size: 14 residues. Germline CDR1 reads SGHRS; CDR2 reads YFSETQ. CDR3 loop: CASRDGRTYNGQFF. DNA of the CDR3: TGCGCCAGCAGGGACGGGCGTACGTACAATGGGCAGTTCTTC.

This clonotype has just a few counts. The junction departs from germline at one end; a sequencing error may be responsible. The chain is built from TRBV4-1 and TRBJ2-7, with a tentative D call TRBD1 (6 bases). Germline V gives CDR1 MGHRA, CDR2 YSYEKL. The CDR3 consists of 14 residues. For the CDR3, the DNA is TGCGCTAGCAGCCATATAGGACAGCACTACGAGCAGTACTTC. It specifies CASSHIGQHYEQYF.

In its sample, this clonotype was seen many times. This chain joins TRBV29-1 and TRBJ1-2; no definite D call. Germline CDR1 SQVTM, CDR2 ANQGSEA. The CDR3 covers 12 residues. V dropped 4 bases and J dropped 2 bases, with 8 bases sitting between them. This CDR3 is CSVVGENYGYTF. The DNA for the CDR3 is TGCAGCGTTGTTGGGGAAAACTATGGCTACACCTTC.

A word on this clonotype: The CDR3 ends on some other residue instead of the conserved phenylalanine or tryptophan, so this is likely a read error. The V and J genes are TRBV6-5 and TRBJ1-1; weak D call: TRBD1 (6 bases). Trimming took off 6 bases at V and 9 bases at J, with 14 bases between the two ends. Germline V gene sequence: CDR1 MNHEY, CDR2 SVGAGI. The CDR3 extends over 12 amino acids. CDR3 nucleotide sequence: TGTGCCAGCAGGGGAAGACAGGAGAAAGCTTTCTCT. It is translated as CASRGRQEKAFS.

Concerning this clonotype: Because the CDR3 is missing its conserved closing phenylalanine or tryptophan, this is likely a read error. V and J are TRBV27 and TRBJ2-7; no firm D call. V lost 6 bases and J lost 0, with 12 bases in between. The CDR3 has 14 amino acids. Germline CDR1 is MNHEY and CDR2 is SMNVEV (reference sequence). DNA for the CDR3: TGTGCCAGCAGCCCCATGACCCACTCCTACGAGCAGTACCTC. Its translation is CASSPMTHSYEQYL.

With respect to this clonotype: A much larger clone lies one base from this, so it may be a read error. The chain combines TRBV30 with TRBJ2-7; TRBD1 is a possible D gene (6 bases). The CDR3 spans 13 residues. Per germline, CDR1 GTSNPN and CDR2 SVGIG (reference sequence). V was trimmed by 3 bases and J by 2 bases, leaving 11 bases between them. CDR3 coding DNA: TGTGCCTGGAGAGGGGACACTACCTACGAGCAGTACTTC. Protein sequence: CAWRGDTTYEQYF.

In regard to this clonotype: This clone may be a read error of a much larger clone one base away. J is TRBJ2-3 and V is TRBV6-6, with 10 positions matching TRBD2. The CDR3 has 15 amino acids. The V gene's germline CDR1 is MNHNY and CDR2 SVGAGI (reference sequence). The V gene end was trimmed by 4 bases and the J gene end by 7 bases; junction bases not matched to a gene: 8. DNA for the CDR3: TGTGCCAGCAGTTTGTCTAGCGGGAGTCCATATACGCAGTATTTT. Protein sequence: CASSLSSGSPYTQYF.

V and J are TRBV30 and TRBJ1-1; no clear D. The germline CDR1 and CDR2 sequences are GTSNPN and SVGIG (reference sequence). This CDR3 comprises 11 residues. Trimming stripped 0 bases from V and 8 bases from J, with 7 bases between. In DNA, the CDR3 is TGTGCCTGGAGTGTAACCCGGGAAGCTTTCTTT. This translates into CAWSVTREAFF.

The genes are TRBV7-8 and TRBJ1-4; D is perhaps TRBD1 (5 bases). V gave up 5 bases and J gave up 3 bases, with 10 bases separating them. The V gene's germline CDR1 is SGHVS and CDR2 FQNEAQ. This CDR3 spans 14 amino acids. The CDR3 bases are TGTGCCAGCAGCCCCCAGGGATCTAATGAAAAACTGTTTTTT. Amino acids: CASSPQGSNEKLFF.

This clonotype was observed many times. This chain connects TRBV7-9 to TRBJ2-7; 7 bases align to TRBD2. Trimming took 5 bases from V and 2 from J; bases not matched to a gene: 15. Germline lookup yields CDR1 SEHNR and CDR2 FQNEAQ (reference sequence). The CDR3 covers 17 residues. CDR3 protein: CASSQTLERGLPYEQYF. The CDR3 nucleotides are TGTGCCAGCAGCCAGACCCTCGAGCGGGGATTACCCTACGAGCAGTACTTC. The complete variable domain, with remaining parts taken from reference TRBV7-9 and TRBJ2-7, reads DTGVSQNPRHKITKRGQNVTFRCDPISEHNRLYWYRQTLGQGPEFLTYFQNEAQLEKSRLLSDRFSAERPKGSFSTLEIQRTEQGDSAMYLCASSQTLERGLPYEQYFGPGTRLTVT.